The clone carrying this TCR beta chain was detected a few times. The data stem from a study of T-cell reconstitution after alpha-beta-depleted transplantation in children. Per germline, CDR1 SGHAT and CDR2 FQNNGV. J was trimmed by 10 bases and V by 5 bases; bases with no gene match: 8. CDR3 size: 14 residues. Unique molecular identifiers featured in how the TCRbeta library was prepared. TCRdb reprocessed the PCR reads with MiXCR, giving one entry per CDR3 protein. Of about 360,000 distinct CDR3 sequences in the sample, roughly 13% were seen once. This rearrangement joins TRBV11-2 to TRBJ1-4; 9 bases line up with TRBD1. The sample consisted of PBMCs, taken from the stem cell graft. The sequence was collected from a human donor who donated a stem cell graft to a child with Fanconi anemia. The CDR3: CASSPTGGERKLFF. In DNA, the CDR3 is TGTGCCAGCAGCCCGACAGGGGGAGAGAGAAAACTGTTTTTT.